This T cell receptor (beta chain) was captured in a study of blood T cell repertoires in COVID-19. Study-wide context: The cDNA or gDNA used as material had been derived from T cells, B-cell-depleted T cells, or PBMCs.

Trimming stripped 5 bases from V and 7 bases from J, with 15 bases between. This CDR3 is built from 15 residues. Germline assignment: CDR1 SGHVS and CDR2 FQNEAQ. The table came from immunoSEQ multiplex PCR; TCRdb's copy has only in-frame clones and leaves some out. The table lists about 340,000 clones, 92% of them singletons. Recovery meant two consecutive negative NP/OP PCR tests, professional clearance, or resolved symptoms. This TCR was sampled from a woman aged 30 to 39 who had recovered from COVID-19. Sequenced input: PBMCs or T cells enriched from blood (not recorded which). The rearrangement joins TRBV7-8 to TRBJ1-6, with D possibly being TRBD1 (6 bases). The CDR3 sequence is CASSLGQKINSPLHF. The CDR3 region has the DNA TGTGCCAGCAGCCTAGGACAGAAGATAAATTCACCCCTCCACTTT.